Shown below are 18 T cell receptor beta chains from a single sample sequenced in a study of blood T cell repertoires in COVID-19. Sequencing was performed with immunoSEQ multiplex PCR; in TCRdb, only in-frame clones are kept and a portion is missing. The table includes roughly 69,000 clones, around 86% detected once. Source material: peripheral blood. The receptors here all came from a man aged 50 to 59 with active COVID-19.

The CDR3 sequence is CASSREGGEFF. The CDR3, as DNA: TGTGCCAGCAGTAGGGAGGGAGGGGAGTTCTTC. The chain couples TRBV2 to TRBJ2-1, with 7 positions matching TRBD2. Germline CDR1 and CDR2: SNHLY and FYNNEI. The CDR3 consists of 11 residues. J lost 14 bases, V lost 5 bases, and 6 bases had no gene match. Full variable domain (missing parts from reference TRBV2 and TRBJ2-1): EPEVTQTPSHQVTQMGQEVILRCVPISNHLYFYWYRQILGQKVEFLVSFYNNEISEKSEIFDDQFSVERPDGSNFTLKIRSTKLEDSAMYFCASSREGGEFFGPGTRLTVL.

The V gene is TRBV2, the J gene TRBJ2-3; 8 bases match TRBD1. CDR3 length equals 17 residues. Germline CDR1 reads SNHLY; CDR2 reads FYNNEI. V trimming: 6 bases; J trimming: 3 bases; junction bases outside the gene matches: 14. DNA for the CDR3: TGTGCCAGCAGGCTCCAGGGGACAGGCCTTTTAACAGATACGCAGTATTTT. Residues: CASRLQGTGLLTDTQYF.

The V and J genes are TRBV27 and TRBJ2-2; TRBD1 matches at 9 bases. Germline trimming cut 4 bases from V and 3 bases from J; bases unmatched to any gene: 9. Germline-derived CDR1 and CDR2 are MNHEY and SMNVEV (reference sequence). This CDR3 has 17 residues. The CDR3 sequence: CASSSVPGQGYTGELFF. CDR3 DNA sequence: TGTGCCAGCAGTTCCGTCCCGGGACAGGGATACACCGGGGAGCTGTTTTTT.

The rearrangement joins TRBV7-4 to TRBJ2-5; 8 nucleotides align to TRBD2. The ends lost 5 bases at V and 4 bases at J; junction bases unmatched: 3. Looked up from germline, CDR1 is SGHVT and CDR2 is SQSDAQ. The CDR3 extends over 13 amino acids. DNA for the CDR3: TGTGCCAGCAGCCGGGGACTAGGAGAGACCCAGTACTTC. This translates into CASSRGLGETQYF.

The CDR3 DNA is TGTGCCAGCAGTTCGCTCCTAGCGGGGGGGACCGGGGAGCTGTTTTTT. Encoded protein: CASSSLLAGGTGELFF. The chain is built from TRBV28 and TRBJ2-2; 12 positions match TRBD2. CDR3 length equals 16 residues. CDR1 and CDR2 from the germline V gene are MDHEN and SYDVKM. The J segment lost 5 bases and the V segment lost 4 bases, leaving 5 bases of the junction unmatched.

The chain recombines TRBV6-5 with TRBJ2-7, with no clear D. The CDR3 covers 13 residues. V was trimmed by 7 bases and J by 0 bases, leaving 10 bases between them. Germline V gene sequence: CDR1 MNHEY, CDR2 SVGAGI. The CDR3 spells CASTLLSSYEQYF. The CDR3 DNA reads TGTGCCAGCACCTTGTTGAGCTCCTACGAGCAGTACTTC.

A single count supports this clone. V gene TRBV7-8 combines with J gene TRBJ2-7; 9 positions agree with TRBD1. The CDR3 loop spans 13 amino acids. CDR1 SGHVS and CDR2 FQNEAQ come from the germline V gene. J gave up 5 bases and V 5 bases, and 4 bases lay outside the gene matches. CDR3 coding DNA: TGTGCCAGCAGCCCAGACAGGGGGGACGAGCAGTACTTC. Its protein product is CASSPDRGDEQYF. The full variable domain, completed using reference TRBV7-8 and TRBJ2-7, is GAGVSQSPRYKVAKRGQDVALRCDPISGHVSLFWYQQALGQGPEFLTYFQNEAQLDKSGLPSDRFFAERPEGSVSTLKIQRTQQEDSAVYLCASSPDRGDEQYFGPGTRLTVT.

The chain couples TRBV27 to TRBJ2-3; 11 bases agree with TRBD2. The CDR3 loop spans 15 amino acids. Germline lookup yields CDR1 MNHEY and CDR2 SMNVEV (reference sequence). The junction had 2 bases not matched to a gene; V was cut back by 5 bases and J by 1 base. CDR3 DNA sequence: TGTGCCAGCAGTCAACTAGCGGGAGGCACAGATACGCAGTATTTT. It is translated as CASSQLAGGTDTQYF.

V gene TRBV7-2 combines with J gene TRBJ1-1; D not certain. CDR3 size: 15 residues. V gave up 1 base and J gave up 0 bases, with 9 bases separating them. Germline V gene data show CDR1 as SGHTA and CDR2 as FQGNSA. The CDR3, as DNA: TGTGCCAGCAGCTTAGAACCGGCGGTGAACACTGAAGCTTTCTTT. This gives the protein CASSLEPAVNTEAFF.

The chain recombines TRBV5-6 with TRBJ2-7, with a possible D match to TRBD2 (5 bases). This CDR3 spans 15 amino acids. The V end was cut by 3 bases, the J end by 5 bases, with 18 bases between. Per germline, CDR1 SGHDT and CDR2 YYEEEE. CDR3 sequence (DNA): TGTGCCAGCAGCTACGGACTTCCCTCTCGGGACGAGCAGTACTTC. Translated, it gives CASSYGLPSRDEQYF.

This clone was found a few times. The chain recombines TRBV7-9 with TRBJ1-3; the D is unclear. Trimming took off 5 bases at V and 3 bases at J, with 14 bases between the two ends. CDR1 and CDR2 from the germline V gene are SEHNR and FQNEAQ (reference sequence). CDR3 length: 15 residues. CDR3 region: CASSLIEGSGNTIYF. The DNA of the CDR3 is TGTGCCAGCAGCCTAATCGAAGGGAGTGGAAACACCATATATTTT. Filled out from reference TRBV7-9 and TRBJ1-3, the complete variable domain reads DTGVSQNPRHKITKRGQNVTFRCDPISEHNRLYWYRQTLGQGPEFLTYFQNEAQLEKSRLLSDRFSAERPKGSFSTLEIQRTEQGDSAMYLCASSLIEGSGNTIYFGEGSWLTVV.

The chain uses TRBV5-4 and TRBJ1-2; a weak D match, TRBD1 (6 bases). Germline CDR1 and CDR2: SGHNT and YYREEE (reference sequence). The CDR3 totals 13 residues. V lost 4 bases and J 1 base, leaving 8 bases between the germline ends. This CDR3 reads CASSRTVNYGYTF. The CDR3, as DNA: TGTGCCAGCAGCAGGACAGTTAACTATGGCTACACCTTC.

The chain uses TRBV7-2 and TRBJ2-7, with TRBD1 as a possible D gene (6 bases). The CDR3 loop spans 13 amino acids. Germline loops: CDR1 SGHTA, CDR2 FQGNSA. V was cut by 10 bases and J by 0 bases, with 13 bases left in between. This CDR3 reads CATSSDSSYEQYF. The CDR3 nucleotides read TGTGCCACAAGCTCGGACAGCTCCTACGAGCAGTACTTC.

V and J are TRBV6-5 and TRBJ2-3; 8 bases align to TRBD1. The CDR3 extends over 14 amino acids. Germline V lookup: CDR1 MNHEY, CDR2 SVGAGI. V lost 4 bases, J lost 3 bases, and 3 bases stayed unmatched. The CDR3 sequence is CASSFWTGTDTQYF. In DNA form, the CDR3 reads TGTGCCAGCAGTTTTTGGACAGGGACAGATACGCAGTATTTT.

The gene calls are TRBV6-5 and TRBJ2-2; no reliable D call. This CDR3 is 14 amino acids long. Germline V lookup: CDR1 MNHEY, CDR2 SVGAGI. V was pared by 4 bases and J by 5 bases, with 11 bases between. The CDR3 nucleotides read TGTGCCAGCAGTTTGCTAGATATAACCGGGGAGCTGTTTTTT. This codes for CASSLLDITGELFF.

J is TRBJ1-2 and V is TRBV25-1; D might be TRBD1 (6 bases). This CDR3 is 13 amino acids long. CDR1 is MGHDK and CDR2 is SYGVNS in the germline V gene. Trimming cost V 0 bases and J 7 bases, with 9 bases left between them. CDR3 in DNA: TGTGCCAGCAGTGAATATTTAGGGGGTGGCTACACCTTC. Protein sequence: CASSEYLGGGYTF.

This chain links TRBV9 with TRBJ2-1; 8 bases are shared with TRBD2. Germline V CDR1 and CDR2: SGDLS, YYNGEE. The CDR3 is 16 residues long. V shed 0 bases and J 9 bases; nucleotides not matched to a gene: 11. The CDR3 reads CASSVETSAFPREQFF. The CDR3 coding sequence is TGTGCCAGCAGCGTAGAGACTAGCGCCTTCCCGCGTGAGCAGTTCTTC.

The chain employs TRBV15 and TRBJ2-1, with 7 bases lining up with TRBD2. CDR1 LNHNV and CDR2 YYDKDF come from the germline V gene (reference sequence). The junction had 11 bases not matched to a gene; V was cut back by 5 bases and J by 7 bases. This CDR3 is 15 amino acids long. The DNA for the CDR3 is TGTGCCACCAGCGGCGCCTTAGCGGGTTTTAATGAGCAGTTCTTC. This gives the protein CATSGALAGFNEQFF.